The 19 T cell receptor beta chains below all came from one sample that was sequenced in a study of cytomegalovirus exposure and HLA in healthy donors. The method was immunoSEQ multiplex PCR; TCRdb's version includes in-frame clones alone and lacks a portion of them. The table records about 82,000 clones, 85% to 95% of them present only once. The sample consisted of PBMCs. The receptors come from a young man in good health and CMV-seronegative.

The chain couples TRBV7-9 to TRBJ1-4; D perhaps matches TRBD1 (5 bases). Germline V gene sequence: CDR1 SEHNR, CDR2 FQNEAQ (reference sequence). V lost 5 bases and J 8 bases, leaving 15 bases between the germline ends. CDR3 length: 14 amino acids. The CDR3 region is CASSNYDREEKLFF. CDR3 nucleotide sequence: TGTGCCAGCAGCAACTATGACAGAGAAGAAAAACTGTTTTTT. Complete variable domain (other parts from reference TRBV7-9 and TRBJ1-4): DTGVSQNPRHKITKRGQNVTFRCDPISEHNRLYWYRQTLGQGPEFLTYFQNEAQLEKSRLLSDRFSAERPKGSFSTLEIQRTEQGDSAMYLCASSNYDREEKLFFGSGTQLSVL.

The gene calls are TRBV9 and TRBJ1-5, with 7 positions matching TRBD1. V shed 1 base, J shed 9 bases, and the junction held 7 bases outside the gene matches. The CDR3 loop spans 14 amino acids. The germline V gene has CDR1 SGDLS and CDR2 YYNGEE. The CDR3 loop reads CASSVWDSQPPQHF. The CDR3 bases are TGTGCCAGCAGCGTATGGGACAGCCAACCGCCCCAGCATTTT.

This clone was observed a few times. The chain employs TRBV27 and TRBJ2-3; no clear D. CDR1 is MNHEY and CDR2 is SMNVEV in the germline V gene (reference sequence). V was shortened by 2 bases and J by 2 bases, with 8 bases between the two germline ends. CDR3 length: 14 residues. CDR3 loop: CASSLRDDTDTQYF. The DNA of the CDR3 is TGTGCCAGCAGTTTAAGAGATGACACAGATACGCAGTATTTT.

The CDR3 region is CASRIEQNTEAFF. CDR3 DNA sequence: TGTGCCAGCAGGATTGAACAGAACACTGAAGCTTTCTTT. The J gene is TRBJ1-1, the V gene TRBV6-4; no firm D call. The CDR3 length is 13 residues. Trimming cost V 6 bases and J 1 base, with 9 bases left between them. Germline V gives CDR1 MRHNA, CDR2 SNTAGT.

A single count supports this clone. The rearrangement uses TRBV9 and TRBJ1-5; D not resolved. The germline V and J ends were trimmed by 0 bases and 4 bases, with 8 bases remaining between them. Per the germline V gene, CDR1 is SGDLS and CDR2 is YYNGEE. CDR3 size: 14 residues. The chain's CDR3 is CASSVGSTNQPQHF. The CDR3 DNA reads as TGTGCCAGCAGCGTAGGATCAACTAATCAGCCCCAGCATTTT.

The V gene is TRBV18, the J gene TRBJ1-1; 7 bases are shared with TRBD1. The CDR3 loop spans 14 amino acids. V was pared by 4 bases and J by 3 bases, with 5 bases of the junction left unmatched. Germline CDR1 is KGHSH and CDR2 is LQKENI. The DNA for the CDR3 is TGTGCCAGCTCACTGTCACAGGGGTACACTGAAGCTTTCTTT. It yields the protein CASSLSQGYTEAFF.

This clone was recorded once. The rearrangement links TRBV4-3 to TRBJ1-2, with TRBD1 matching over 8 bases. The CDR3 length is 15 residues. The germline V gene encodes CDR1 LGHNA and CDR2 YSLEER. The ends lost 2 bases at V and 6 bases at J; junction bases unmatched: 8. CDR3 residues: CASSQREGQGNGYTF. The CDR3 DNA reads as TGCGCCAGCAGCCAAAGAGAAGGACAGGGAAATGGCTACACCTTC.

The sample holds one count of this clone. The rearrangement uses TRBV11-1 and TRBJ2-1; weak D call: TRBD1 (6 bases). With 5 bases removed from V and 0 bases from J, the gap between germline ends came to 11 bases. Germline V CDR1 and CDR2: SGHAT, FQDESV (reference sequence). The CDR3 sequence is 15 residues long. The CDR3 DNA sequence: TGTGCCAGCAGCCCCCGGGACAACTCCTACAATGAGCAGTTCTTC. It yields the protein CASSPRDNSYNEQFF. Based on the CDR3 plus reference TRBV11-1 and TRBJ2-1, the full variable domain is EAEVAQSPRYKITEKSQAVAFWCDPISGHATLYWYRQILGQGPELLVQFQDESVVDDSQLPKDRFSAERLKGVDSTLKIQPAELGDSAMYLCASSPRDNSYNEQFFGPGTRLTVL.

The V gene is TRBV7-9, the J gene TRBJ1-1; TRBD1 agrees at 9 bases. CDR1 and CDR2 from the germline V gene are SEHNR and FQNEAQ (reference sequence). V trimming: 8 bases; J trimming: 6 bases; junction bases outside the gene matches: 16. The CDR3 is 16 amino acids. This CDR3 is CASVDPFGQGRSEAFF. The CDR3 DNA follows: TGTGCCAGCGTGGACCCCTTCGGACAGGGGCGATCTGAAGCTTTCTTT.

This rearrangement joins TRBV27 to TRBJ1-1, with 7 bases identical to TRBD1. CDR3 length: 14 amino acids. V gave up 3 bases and J gave up 7 bases; unmatched junction bases: 8. Germline values: CDR1 MNHEY, CDR2 SMNVEV (reference sequence). Here the CDR3 reads CASSLSGTAVEAFF. In DNA, the CDR3 is TGTGCCAGCAGTTTGTCCGGGACAGCCGTTGAAGCTTTCTTT.

The V call is TRBV30, the J call TRBJ1-2; D call uncertain. This CDR3 comprises 12 residues. The germline V gene has CDR1 GTSNPN and CDR2 SVGIG (reference sequence). Trimming removed 1 base at V and 7 bases at J, with 10 bases between. The CDR3 sequence is CAWSEEGGGYTF. Here the CDR3 DNA reads TGTGCCTGGAGTGAAGAGGGAGGTGGCTACACCTTC.

This clone was detected once. The rearrangement uses TRBV6-6 and TRBJ2-2, with 15 bases matching TRBD2. Germline assignment: CDR1 MNHNY and CDR2 SVGAGI (reference sequence). The CDR3 extends over 16 amino acids. Trimming at V came to 2 bases and at J to 5 bases, leaving 0 bases not matched to a gene. The CDR3: CASSYGLAGGTGELFF. CDR3 nucleotide sequence: TGTGCCAGCAGTTACGGACTAGCGGGGGGGACCGGGGAGCTGTTTTTT.

The V and J genes are TRBV7-9 and TRBJ2-5, with 9 bases aligning to TRBD1. The CDR3 runs to 16 residues. CDR1 is SEHNR and CDR2 is FQNEAQ in the germline V gene (reference sequence). Losses at the gene ends were 1 base for V and 5 bases for J; bases not matched to a gene: 8. CDR3 nucleotide sequence: TGTGCCAGCAGCTTAGGCACAGGGGGCACAGGGGAGACCCAGTACTTC. Encoded protein: CASSLGTGGTGETQYF.

The V and J genes are TRBV30 and TRBJ2-3; D gene uncertain. CDR3 length equals 13 residues. Germline CDR1 GTSNPN, CDR2 SVGIG (reference sequence). V lost 4 bases and J 4 bases, leaving 12 bases between the germline ends. The CDR3 region is CAWNLVFADTQYF. The CDR3 DNA reads TGTGCCTGGAACCTAGTGTTCGCAGATACGCAGTATTTT.

The gene calls are TRBV9 and TRBJ2-7; D gene unclear. V shed 4 bases and J shed 5 bases, with 22 bases lying between them. Looked up from germline, CDR1 is SGDLS and CDR2 is YYNGEE. The CDR3 spans 16 residues. The DNA for the CDR3 is TGTGCCAGCAGCCGCCTCATCCATTTCGTGTTAGACGAGCAGTACTTC. Protein sequence: CASSRLIHFVLDEQYF. The variable domain in full, completed from reference TRBV9 and TRBJ2-7, reads DSGVTQTPKHLITATGQRVTLRCSPRSGDLSVYWYQQSLDQGLQFLIQYYNGEERAKGNILERFSAQQFPDLHSELNLSSLELGDSALYFCASSRLIHFVLDEQYFGPGTRLTVT.

The chain joins TRBV19 to TRBJ1-5; a possible D gene is TRBD1 (5 bases). The ends were cut back, 5 bases at V and 0 bases at J, with 17 bases in the middle. This CDR3 comprises 17 residues. Germline assignment: CDR1 LNHDA and CDR2 SQIVND (reference sequence). This chain's CDR3 is CASSPRQIYYSNQPQHF. The CDR3 nucleotides are TGTGCCAGTAGTCCACGACAGATTTACTATAGCAATCAGCCCCAGCATTTT. The whole variable domain, filled in from reference TRBV19 and TRBJ1-5, reads DGGITQSPKYLFRKEGQNVTLSCEQNLNHDAMYWYRQDPGQGLRLIYYSQIVNDFQKGDIAEGYSVSREKKESFPLTVTSAQKNPTAFYLCASSPRQIYYSNQPQHFGDGTRLSIL.

This clone appeared once. The chain combines TRBV30 with TRBJ1-1; TRBD1 matches at 8 bases. Germline-derived CDR1 and CDR2 are GTSNPN and SVGIG (reference sequence). V shed 5 bases and J 7 bases; nucleotides not matched to a gene: 6. The CDR3 covers 12 residues. The DNA for the CDR3 is TGTGCCTGGGGGGGACAGGCTAATGAAGCTTTCTTT. It codes for CAWGGQANEAFF.

The chain joins TRBV4-1 to TRBJ1-5; unclear D gene. This CDR3 has 15 residues. Between the trimmed V and J ends, which lost 3 bases and 5 bases, there was a span of 14 bases. Germline CDR1 and CDR2: MGHRA and YSYEKL. The CDR3 DNA reads TGCGCCAGCAGCCACTTGGGGAGGGCGGATCAGCCCCAGCATTTT. Translation: CASSHLGRADQPQHF.

The rearrangement joins TRBV10-1 to TRBJ2-7, with 10 bases that match TRBD2. The germline CDR1 and CDR2 sequences are WNHNN and SYGVQD (reference sequence). The CDR3 covers 15 residues. The V segment lost 4 bases and the J segment 5 bases; nucleotides outside the gene matches: 8. The CDR3 here is CASSASSGGADEQYF. In DNA, the CDR3 is TGCGCCAGCAGTGCCAGCAGCGGGGGGGCCGACGAGCAGTACTTC.